A selection of T cell receptor beta chains follows, all from one sample in a study of human T cells and chemical hapten exposure. Via MiXCR, TCRdb re-called the RACE reads, giving one row per CDR3 protein. The sample lists about 260,000 distinct CDR3 sequences; over 8% were seen once. Sequencing was performed on whole blood, taken in connection with sensitization to the hapten diphenylcyclopropenone (DPC). These receptors all stem from a middle-aged woman with alopecia areata. Some clones in this sample may be carry-over from other donors' samples. CDR3s include the opening cysteine and the closing phenylalanine or tryptophan. A D gene is named only where the DNA matches it firmly. Size tells how often a clone was seen (once, few, many) or the class of an expanded clone, and some rows leave it out.

D,size,J,V,DNA,CDR3
TRBD2,few,TRBJ2-1,TRBV20-1,TGCAGTGCTAGAAACCCCGCGGGGGCCTACAATGAGCAGTTCTTC,CSARNPAGAYNEQFF
NA,NA,TRBJ2-7,TRBV10-3,TGTGCCACCGCTGGACGGGGGAGGGAGCAGTACTTC,CATAGRGREQYF
NA,few,TRBJ1-1,TRBV6-2/TRBV6-3,TGTGCCAGCACCTTGGACGGAGTTAACACTGAAGCTTTCTTT,CASTLDGVNTEAFF
NA,NA,TRBJ2-2,TRBV6-6,TGTGCCAGCAGTTACCCAGACAACACCGGGGAGCTGTTTTTT,CASSYPDNTGELFF
NA,few,TRBJ1-5,TRBV5-5,TGTGCCAGCAGCACGGGGTTTGTTCAGCCCCAGCATTTT,CASSTGFVQPQHF
NA,many,TRBJ2-1,TRBV4-1,TGCGCCAGCAGCCCGCAGTCCTCGGGAATAACCATGGGTGAGCAGTTCTTC,CASSPQSSGITMGEQFF
TRBD1,few,TRBJ2-7,TRBV6-2/TRBV6-3,TGTGCCACCGTCCGACAGGGCCACGAGCAGTACTTC,CATVRQGHEQYF
TRBD2,few,TRBJ2-5,TRBV5-1,TGCGCCAGCAGCTTGGAACTAGCGGGAGCGGGTGAGACCCAGTACTTC,CASSLELAGAGETQYF
NA,few,TRBJ1-4,TRBV29-1,TGCAGCCTAGATAGGGTAACGCATGAAAAACTGTTTTTT,CSLDRVTHEKLFF
NA,NA,TRBJ1-4,TRBV7-2,TGTGCCAGCAGCTCGACAGAGTACGGTGAAAAACTGTTTTTT,CASSSTEYGEKLFF
NA,NA,TRBJ2-1,TRBV30,TGTGCCTGGACGGTGGGCCCGCAGGTCGATGAGCAGTTCTTC,CAWTVGPQVDEQFF